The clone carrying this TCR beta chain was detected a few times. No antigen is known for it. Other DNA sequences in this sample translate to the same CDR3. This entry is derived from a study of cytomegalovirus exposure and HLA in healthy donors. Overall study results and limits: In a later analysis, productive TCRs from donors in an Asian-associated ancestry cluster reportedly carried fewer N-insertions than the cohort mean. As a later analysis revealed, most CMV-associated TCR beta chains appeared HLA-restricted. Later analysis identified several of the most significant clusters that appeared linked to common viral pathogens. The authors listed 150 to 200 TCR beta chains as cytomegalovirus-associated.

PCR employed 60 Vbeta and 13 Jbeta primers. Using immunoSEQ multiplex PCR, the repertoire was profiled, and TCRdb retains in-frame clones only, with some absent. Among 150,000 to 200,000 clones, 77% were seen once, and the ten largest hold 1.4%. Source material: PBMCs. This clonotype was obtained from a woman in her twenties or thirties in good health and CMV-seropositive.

The DNA of the CDR3 is TGTGCCAGCAGTTACTCGGGCAGCGAAGCTTTCTTT. This encodes CASSYSGSEAFF. The genes are TRBV6-5 and TRBJ1-1; D call uncertain. From germline, CDR1 is MNHEY and CDR2 SVGAGI. The CDR3 is 12 residues long. With 0 bases removed from V and 8 bases from J, the gap between germline ends came to 7 bases.